A single sample gave rise to the 10 T cell receptor beta chains below, sequenced in a study of blood T cell repertoires in COVID-19. Using immunoSEQ multiplex PCR, the repertoire was profiled, and TCRdb retains in-frame clones only, with some absent. The profile shows 300,000 to 350,000 clones, about 90% of them singletons. The sample was PBMCs or T cells enriched from blood (not recorded which). Receptors were obtained from a young woman who had been exposed to COVID-19.

This chain links TRBV28 with TRBJ1-2; D is perhaps TRBD1 (6 bases). This CDR3 region has 16 residues. Germline V gives CDR1 MDHEN, CDR2 SYDVKM. V was trimmed by 4 bases and J by 1 base, leaving 16 bases between them. The DNA of the CDR3 is TGTGCCAGCAGTTCCCCCCGGGGGGGGCTTAACTATGGCTACACCTTC. Translating gives CASSSPRGGLNYGYTF.

The chain uses TRBV27 and TRBJ2-5, with a possible D match to TRBD1 (6 bases). Trimming removed 2 bases at V and 2 bases at J, with 12 bases between. The CDR3 has 15 residues. In germline, CDR1 is MNHEY, CDR2 SMNVEV (reference sequence). As DNA, the CDR3 is TGTGCCAGCAGTTTAACAGGGACCCCACAAGAGACCCAGTACTTC. Protein product: CASSLTGTPQETQYF.

V gene TRBV28 combines with J gene TRBJ1-5; TRBD1 matches at 8 bases. CDR3 length: 16 residues. V dropped 5 bases and J dropped 0; count of bases not matched to a gene: 6. Germline CDR1 reads MDHEN; CDR2 reads SYDVKM. The CDR3 here is CASSLNTGGSNQPQHF. DNA for the CDR3: TGTGCCAGCAGTCTTAATACAGGGGGTAGCAATCAGCCCCAGCATTTT.

This clone was seen only once. The same CDR3 can be traced to other DNA sequences in this sample. The chain links TRBV5-1 to TRBJ1-2, with TRBD1 matching over 7 bases. V lost 4 bases and J lost 4; bases outside the gene matches: 4. Per the germline V gene, CDR1 is SGHRS and CDR2 is YFSETQ. This CDR3 is built from 13 residues. DNA of the CDR3: TGCGCCAGCAGCCTAGGGGGCGGCTATGGCTACACCTTC. Protein product: CASSLGGGYGYTF.

This clone has only one observation. The V call is TRBV7-3, the J call TRBJ2-3, with 8 bases that match TRBD1. With 1 base clipped from V and 6 bases from J, the junction kept 6 bases outside the gene matches. There are 15 residues in the CDR3. Germline V lookup: CDR1 SGHTA, CDR2 FQGTGA. CDR3 sequence: CASSLKTGEVDTQYF. The CDR3 region has the DNA TGTGCCAGCAGCTTAAAGACAGGGGAGGTTGATACGCAGTATTTT. Full variable domain (rest looked up from reference TRBV7-3 and TRBJ2-3): GAGVSQTPSNKVTEKGKYVELRCDPISGHTALYWYRQSLGQGPEFLIYFQGTGAADDSGLPNDRFFAVRPEGSVSTLKIQRTERGDSAVYLCASSLKTGEVDTQYFGPGTRLTVL.

This chain links TRBV6-5 with TRBJ2-5; possible D gene TRBD1, 6 bases. Germline values: CDR1 MNHEY, CDR2 SVGAGI. This CDR3 has 12 residues. V lost 6 bases to trimming and J lost 5 bases, with 10 bases between them. The CDR3 is CASRTGSETQYF. The CDR3 DNA reads as TGTGCCAGCAGAACAGGGTCGGAGACCCAGTACTTC.

V gene TRBV24-1 combines with J gene TRBJ2-1; 11 bases agree with TRBD2. CDR3 length equals 16 residues. J gave up 7 bases and V 4 bases, and 8 bases lay outside the gene matches. Germline CDR1 and CDR2: KGHDR and SFDVKD. The DNA for the CDR3 is TGTGCCACCAGTGACTTAGCGGGAGGGCCGGGGAATGAGCAGTTCTTC. It is translated as CATSDLAGGPGNEQFF.

J is TRBJ1-5 and V is TRBV2; 7 nucleotides line up with TRBD1. V trimming: 6 bases; J trimming: 4 bases; junction bases outside the gene matches: 6. Germline values: CDR1 SNHLY, CDR2 FYNNEI. The CDR3 spans 14 residues. The CDR3 coding sequence is TGTGCCAGCAGACCCCTACAGGGGAATCAGCCCCAGCATTTT. Translation: CASRPLQGNQPQHF.

The rearrangement joins TRBV7-2 to TRBJ1-4; D not resolved. Germline V CDR1 and CDR2: SGHTA, FQGNSA. The CDR3 has 12 residues. V lost 3 bases, J lost 4 bases, and 3 bases lay in between. The CDR3 is CASSFVNEKLFF. CDR3 bases: TGTGCCAGCAGCTTCGTTAATGAAAAACTGTTTTTT.

The chain joins TRBV7-9 to TRBJ2-7; 9 nucleotides line up with TRBD1. The CDR3 sequence is 12 residues long. With V trimmed by 8 bases and J by 5 bases, 4 bases remained unmatched. CDR1 SEHNR and CDR2 FQNEAQ come from the germline V gene (reference sequence). The CDR3 loop is CASRDRDHEQYF. The CDR3 DNA follows: TGTGCCAGCCGGGACAGGGATCACGAGCAGTACTTC.